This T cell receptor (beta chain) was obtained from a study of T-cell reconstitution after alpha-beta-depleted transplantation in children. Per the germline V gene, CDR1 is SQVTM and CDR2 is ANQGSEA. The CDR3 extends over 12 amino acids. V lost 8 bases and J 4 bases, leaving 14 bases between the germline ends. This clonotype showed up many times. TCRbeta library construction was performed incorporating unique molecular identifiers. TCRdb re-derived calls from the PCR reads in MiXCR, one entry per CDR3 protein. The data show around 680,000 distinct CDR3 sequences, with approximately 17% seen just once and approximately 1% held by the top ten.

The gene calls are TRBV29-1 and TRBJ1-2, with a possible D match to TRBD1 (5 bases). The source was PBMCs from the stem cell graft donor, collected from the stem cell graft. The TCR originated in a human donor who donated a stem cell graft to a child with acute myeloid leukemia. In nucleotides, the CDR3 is TGCAGCTTCAGTACAGGACCCTATGGCTACACCTTC. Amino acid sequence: CSFSTGPYGYTF. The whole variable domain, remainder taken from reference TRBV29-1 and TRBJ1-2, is SAVISQKPSRDICQRGTSLTIQCQVDSQVTMMFWYRQQPGQSLTLIATANQGSEATYESGFVIDKFPISRPNLTFSTLTVSNMSPEDSSIYLCSFSTGPYGYTFGSGTRLTVV.